Sequencing of this TCR beta chain was carried out in a study of blood T cell repertoires in COVID-19. Clones were sequenced by immunoSEQ multiplex PCR, and TCRdb holds only the in-frame ones, with some missing. The sample has roughly 300,000 clones, 87% seen once. V was clipped by 4 bases and J by 3 bases, with 6 bases between them. Germline CDR1 and CDR2: DFQATT and SNEGSKA (reference sequence). This CDR3 has 11 amino acids. The origin of this receptor is a woman aged 45 to 65 who had recovered from COVID-19. The genes are TRBV20-1 and TRBJ1-1, with no clear D. Input material: peripheral blood. CDR3 nucleotides: TGCAGTGCTAACGGTTACACTGAAGCTTTCTTT. Residues: CSANGYTEAFF.